This record concerns one TCR beta chain sequence. No cognate antigen has been identified for it. Base qualities are missing; no much larger clone stands one base away. The cysteine opens and the phenylalanine closes a CDR3 of 14 amino acids. Left in the record is the CDR3 DNA by itself, 42 bases read in frame from the first base. V loses 7 bases at its end and J loses 8 bases; junction bases beyond the gene matches: 13. The germline V gene provides CDR1 SQVTM and CDR2 ANQGSEA. The time point label for this specimen denotes: patch test 1, 2 weeks after DPC sensitization. The sample's treatment or condition label, in plain terms: therapeutic diphenylcyclopropenone sensitization with weekly scalp DPC. At every patch-test visit, the blood draw took place before the patch test was put on. Patients were eligible if aged 18 to 70, diagnosed with alopecia and judged suitable for DPC therapy, and pregnant patients were excluded. Total RNA was isolated from unfractionated whole blood collected in Tempus Blood RNA tubes.

This specimen belongs to a study of human T cells and chemical hapten exposure (dated by TCRdb to the early 2020s). Looking at the study overall: For sensitization, 2% DPC in acetone was applied to an approximately 2 cm by approximately 2 cm area of upper inner arm skin. Patch testing on the upper back used Finn chambers containing 0.01% DPC, with scoring done after 6 days according to International Contact Dermatitis Research Group standards. Weekly therapeutic DPC doses were additionally applied to the scalp of patients throughout the roughly 25-week study period. Peripheral blood TCR repertoire changes were tracked in vivo in alopecia patients during primary and secondary sensitization to the hapten diphenylcyclopropenone (DPC). Libraries were pooled for sequencing, and per-sample TCR yields varied mainly because of small differences in library volumes within the pool. Patient blood was sampled pre-sensitization (week 0) and at 2, 6 and about 24 weeks after DPC sensitization. Alopecia areata with under or over 50% scalp involvement, alopecia totalis and alopecia universalis were represented in the patient cohort, which was mostly female. For TCR sequencing, blood came from 25 to 35 alopecia patients at anywhere from one to four time points (pre-sensitization, 2, 6 and 24 weeks).

Study-wide conclusions, independent of this receptor: The number of TCRs above 1 in 1000 frequency did not change with DPC sensitization; there was no evidence of global repertoire structure alterations. Compared with pre-sensitization or healthy control sets, expanded TCRs formed significantly more large CDR3 similarity clusters, which is consistent with antigen-driven responses. Patch test score correlated positively with the number of PT1 expanded TCRs, reaching significance at thresholds 8, 16 and 32 but not at 4. After repeated subsampling, the strength of the expansion versus patch-test correlation and the threshold at which it became significant changed. All patients had alopecia, a presumed autoimmune disease, so their immune response might differ from that of healthy individuals.

The library relied on RACE. The sequencer was a NextSeq 500. During library preparation, unique molecular identifiers were attached to individual cDNA molecules so that TCRs could be counted quantitatively and reproducibly. For every blood RNA sample, sequencing covered both the TCR alpha and TCR beta chains. The authors processed their data as follows. Samples had a median of roughly 98,000 TCRs, with a range from roughly 23,224 to 700,000. V, J and CDR3 annotation of the TCR reads was carried out using the Decombinator software suite. Every sample was subsampled to the same number of TCRs (28,000) for the PS versus PT1 abundance plots. Expanded TCRs were defined as absent before sensitization and observed at least eight times at the 2-week time point. TCRdb passed the public sequencing reads through fastp at Q25 and MiXCR, retaining productive beta sequences. Each CDR3 protein appears once, grouped with its most common genes and DNA. The V and J calls follow TCRdb's processing rather than the paper's. For this sample the table gives tens of thousands of distinct CDR3 sequences, of which over 7.5% were detected only once. The ten largest clones represent about an eighth of the sample.

This specimen consisted of whole blood, obtained in connection with sensitization to the hapten diphenylcyclopropenone (DPC). The clonotype originates from a woman aged 35 to 49 with alopecia areata. Some clones in this sample may be carry-over from other donors' samples. The chain employs TRBV29-1 and TRBJ2-1, and TRBD1 matches 8 of the central bases. The encoded CDR3 is CSASPQGARDEQFF. Here is the DNA: TGCAGCGCGAGCCCGCAGGGGGCGAGGGATGAGCAGTTCTTC.